This entry describes one TCR beta chain. This record comes from a study of blood T cell repertoires in COVID-19. Background on the study: Specimens from acute and convalescent COVID-19 originated in the United States, Italy and Spain. The cDNA or gDNA used as material had been derived from T cells, B-cell-depleted T cells, or PBMCs.

In the authors' workflow: Reference gene primer amplification gave estimated nucleated cell counts. Only in-frame clones appear in the TCRdb table, and some are missing; sequencing was by immunoSEQ multiplex PCR. That table is the source of V, J and clone size, and D and trimming were worked out from the DNA. The sample records about 52,000 clones, 75% to 95% being singletons. The sequence was collected from a man between 45 and 60 years old with active COVID-19. Sequenced material: peripheral blood.

As DNA, the CDR3 is TGCGCCAGCAGTGAAGACTTGGGACAGAAGAATGAAAAACTGTTTTTT. Amino acid sequence: CASSEDLGQKNEKLFF. The chain joins TRBV10-1 to TRBJ1-4; 7 nucleotides align to TRBD1. The germline V gene encodes CDR1 WNHNN and CDR2 SYGVQD (reference sequence). V lost 3 bases, J lost 5 bases, and 9 bases stayed unmatched. This CDR3 contains 16 residues.